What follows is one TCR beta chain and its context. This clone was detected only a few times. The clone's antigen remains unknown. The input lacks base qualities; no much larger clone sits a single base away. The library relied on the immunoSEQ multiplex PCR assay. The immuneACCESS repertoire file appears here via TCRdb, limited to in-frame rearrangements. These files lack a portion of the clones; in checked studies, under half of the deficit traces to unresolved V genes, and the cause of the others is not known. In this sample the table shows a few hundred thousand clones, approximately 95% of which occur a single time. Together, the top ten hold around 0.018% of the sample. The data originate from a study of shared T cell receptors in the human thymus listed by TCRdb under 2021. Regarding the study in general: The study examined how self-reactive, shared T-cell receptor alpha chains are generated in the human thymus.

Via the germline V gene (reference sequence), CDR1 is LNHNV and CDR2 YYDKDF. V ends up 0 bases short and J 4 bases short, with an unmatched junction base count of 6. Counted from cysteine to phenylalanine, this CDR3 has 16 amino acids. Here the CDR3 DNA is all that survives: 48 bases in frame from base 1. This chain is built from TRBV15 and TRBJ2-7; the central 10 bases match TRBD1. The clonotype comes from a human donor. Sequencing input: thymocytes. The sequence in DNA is TGTGCCACCAGCAGAGATAGGGACAGGGGACGGTACGAGCAGTACTTC. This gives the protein CATSRDRDRGRYEQYF. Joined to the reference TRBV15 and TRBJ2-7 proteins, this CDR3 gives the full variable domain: DAMVIQNPRYQVTQFGKPVTLSCSQTLNHNVMYWYQQKSSQAPKLLFHYYDKDFNNEADTPDNFQSRRPNTSFCFLDIRSPGLGDTAMYLCATSRDRDRGRYEQYFGPGTRLTVT.